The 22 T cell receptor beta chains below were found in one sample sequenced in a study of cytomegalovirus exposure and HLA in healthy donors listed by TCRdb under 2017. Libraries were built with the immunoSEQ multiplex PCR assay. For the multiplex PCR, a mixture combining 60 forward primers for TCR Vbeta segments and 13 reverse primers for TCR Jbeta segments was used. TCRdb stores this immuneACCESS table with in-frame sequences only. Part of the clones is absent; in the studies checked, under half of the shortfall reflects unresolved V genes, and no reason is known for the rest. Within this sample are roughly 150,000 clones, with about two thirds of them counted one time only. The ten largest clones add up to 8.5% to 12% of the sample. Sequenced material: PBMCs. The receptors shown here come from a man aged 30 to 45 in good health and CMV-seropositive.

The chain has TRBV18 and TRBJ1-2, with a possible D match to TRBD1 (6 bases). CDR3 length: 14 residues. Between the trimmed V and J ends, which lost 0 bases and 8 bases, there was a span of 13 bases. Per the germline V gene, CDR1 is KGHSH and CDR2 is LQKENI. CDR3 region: CASSPPLAGVGYTF. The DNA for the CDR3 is TGTGCCAGCTCACCACCGTTGGCAGGGGTCGGCTACACCTTC. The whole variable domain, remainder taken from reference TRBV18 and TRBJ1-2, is NAGVMQNPRHLVRRRGQEARLRCSPMKGHSHVYWYRQLPEEGLKFMVYLQKENIIDESGMPKERFSAEFPKEGPSILRIQQVVRGDSAAYFCASSPPLAGVGYTFGSGTRLTVV.

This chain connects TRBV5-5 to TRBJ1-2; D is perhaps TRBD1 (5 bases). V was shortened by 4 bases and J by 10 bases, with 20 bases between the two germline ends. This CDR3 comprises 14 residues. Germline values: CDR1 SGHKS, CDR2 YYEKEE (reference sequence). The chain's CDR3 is CASSASMVARDYTF. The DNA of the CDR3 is TGTGCCAGCAGCGCCTCGATGGTAGCCAGGGACTACACCTTC.

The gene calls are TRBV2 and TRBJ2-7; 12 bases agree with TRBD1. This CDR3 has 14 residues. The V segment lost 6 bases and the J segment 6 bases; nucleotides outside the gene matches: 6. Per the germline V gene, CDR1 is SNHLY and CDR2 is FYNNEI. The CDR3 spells CASRMGQGAGEQYF. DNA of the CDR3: TGTGCCAGCAGGATGGGACAGGGGGCTGGCGAGCAGTACTTC.

In DNA, the CDR3 is TGTGCCTGGAGTTCCAGCGATATATTAACTGGAAACACCATATATTTT. As protein: CAWSSSDILTGNTIYF. The chain couples TRBV30 to TRBJ1-3; no clear D. This CDR3 is 16 amino acids long. The V end lost 2 bases, the J end lost 2 bases, and 16 bases lay between the germline ends. Germline loops: CDR1 GTSNPN, CDR2 SVGIG (reference sequence).

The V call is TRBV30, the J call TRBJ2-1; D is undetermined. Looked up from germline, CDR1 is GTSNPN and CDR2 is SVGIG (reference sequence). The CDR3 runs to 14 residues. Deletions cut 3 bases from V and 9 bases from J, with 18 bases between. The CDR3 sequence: CAWRAYRVRSEQFF. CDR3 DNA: TGTGCCTGGAGAGCCTATCGGGTTCGGAGTGAGCAGTTCTTC.

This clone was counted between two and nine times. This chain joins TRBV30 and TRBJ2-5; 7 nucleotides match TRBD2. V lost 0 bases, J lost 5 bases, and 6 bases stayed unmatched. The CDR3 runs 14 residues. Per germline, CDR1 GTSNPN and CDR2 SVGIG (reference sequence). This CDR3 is CAWSVIQGGETQYF. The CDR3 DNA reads TGTGCCTGGAGTGTAATCCAGGGAGGGGAGACCCAGTACTTC. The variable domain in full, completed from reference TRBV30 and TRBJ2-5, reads SQTIHQWPATLVQPVGSPLSLECTVEGTSNPNLYWYRQAAGRGLQLLFYSVGIGQISSEVPQNLSASRPQDRQFILSSKKLLLSDSGFYLCAWSVIQGGETQYFGPGTRLLVL.

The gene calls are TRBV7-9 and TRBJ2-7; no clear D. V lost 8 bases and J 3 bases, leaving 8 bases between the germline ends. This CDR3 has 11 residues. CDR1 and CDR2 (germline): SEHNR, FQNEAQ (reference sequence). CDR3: CASFGDYEQYF. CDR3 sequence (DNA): TGTGCCAGCTTTGGAGACTACGAGCAGTACTTC.

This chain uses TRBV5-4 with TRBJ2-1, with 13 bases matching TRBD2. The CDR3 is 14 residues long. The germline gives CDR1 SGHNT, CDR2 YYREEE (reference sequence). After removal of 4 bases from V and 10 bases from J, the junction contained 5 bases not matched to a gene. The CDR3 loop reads CASSGGLAGDEQFF. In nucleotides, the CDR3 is TGTGCCAGCAGCGGCGGACTAGCGGGAGACGAGCAGTTCTTC.

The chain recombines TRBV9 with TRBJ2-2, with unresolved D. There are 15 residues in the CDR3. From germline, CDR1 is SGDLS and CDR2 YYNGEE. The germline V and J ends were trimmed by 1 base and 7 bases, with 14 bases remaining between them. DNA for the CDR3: TGTGCCAGCAGCGTAAGAGCCTCCCATGGCGGGGAGCTGTTTTTT. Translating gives CASSVRASHGGELFF.

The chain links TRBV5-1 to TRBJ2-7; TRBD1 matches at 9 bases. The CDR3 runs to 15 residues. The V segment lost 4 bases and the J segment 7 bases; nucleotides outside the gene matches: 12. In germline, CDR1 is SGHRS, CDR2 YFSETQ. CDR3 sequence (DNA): TGCGCCAGCAGCACACCGGGACAGGGACTGCGGGAGCAGTACTTC. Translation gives CASSTPGQGLREQYF.

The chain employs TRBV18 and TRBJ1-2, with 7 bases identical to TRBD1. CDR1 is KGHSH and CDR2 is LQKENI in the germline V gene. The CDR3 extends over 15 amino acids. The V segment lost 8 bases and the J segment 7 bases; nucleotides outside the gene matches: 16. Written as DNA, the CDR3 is TGTGCCAGCCTACCGGGGGGGACAGCCTCGGGTGGCTACACCTTC. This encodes CASLPGGTASGGYTF.

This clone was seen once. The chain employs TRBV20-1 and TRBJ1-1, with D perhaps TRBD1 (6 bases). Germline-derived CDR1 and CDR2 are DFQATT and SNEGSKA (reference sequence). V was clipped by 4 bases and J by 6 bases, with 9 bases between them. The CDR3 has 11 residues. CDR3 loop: CSANRDPEAFF. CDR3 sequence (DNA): TGCAGTGCTAACAGGGACCCTGAAGCTTTCTTT.

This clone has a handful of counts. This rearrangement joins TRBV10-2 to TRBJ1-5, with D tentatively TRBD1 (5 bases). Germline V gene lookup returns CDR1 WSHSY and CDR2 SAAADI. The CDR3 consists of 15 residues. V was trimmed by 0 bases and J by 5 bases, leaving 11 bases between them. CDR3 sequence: CASSESREGYQPQHF. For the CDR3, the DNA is TGCGCCAGCAGTGAGTCCAGGGAGGGTTATCAGCCCCAGCATTTT.

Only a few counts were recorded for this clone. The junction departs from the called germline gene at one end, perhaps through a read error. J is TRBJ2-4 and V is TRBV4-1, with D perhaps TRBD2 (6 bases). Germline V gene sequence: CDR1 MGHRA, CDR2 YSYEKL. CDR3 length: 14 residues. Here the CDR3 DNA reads TGTGCCAGCAGCCAAGGGACTGGAGGAAACATTCAGTACTTC. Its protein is CASSQGTGGNIQYF.

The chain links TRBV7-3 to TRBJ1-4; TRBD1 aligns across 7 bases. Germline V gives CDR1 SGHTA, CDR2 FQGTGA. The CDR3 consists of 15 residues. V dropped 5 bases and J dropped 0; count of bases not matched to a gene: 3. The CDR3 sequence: CASSPGTATNEKLFF. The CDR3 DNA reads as TGTGCCAGCAGCCCAGGGACAGCAACTAATGAAAAACTGTTTTTT.

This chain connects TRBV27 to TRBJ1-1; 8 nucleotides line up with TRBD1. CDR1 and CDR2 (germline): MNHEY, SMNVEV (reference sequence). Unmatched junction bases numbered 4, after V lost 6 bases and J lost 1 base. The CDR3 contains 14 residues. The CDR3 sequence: CASSFDRGNTEAFF. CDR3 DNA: TGTGCCAGCAGCTTCGACAGGGGGAACACTGAAGCTTTCTTT.

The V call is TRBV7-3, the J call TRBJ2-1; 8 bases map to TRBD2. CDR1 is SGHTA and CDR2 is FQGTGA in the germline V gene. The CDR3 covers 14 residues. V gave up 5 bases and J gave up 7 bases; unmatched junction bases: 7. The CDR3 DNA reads TGTGCCAGCAGCATCAAGGCTAGCGGGAATGAGCAGTTCTTC. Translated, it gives CASSIKASGNEQFF.

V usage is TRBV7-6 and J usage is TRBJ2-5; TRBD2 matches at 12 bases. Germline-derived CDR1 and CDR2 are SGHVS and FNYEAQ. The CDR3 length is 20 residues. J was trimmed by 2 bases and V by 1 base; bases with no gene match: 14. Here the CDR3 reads CASSLGWRASGRDIQETQYF. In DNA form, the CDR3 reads TGTGCCAGCAGCTTAGGTTGGCGGGCTAGCGGGAGGGACATACAAGAGACCCAGTACTTC. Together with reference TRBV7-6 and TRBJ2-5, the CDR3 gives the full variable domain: GAGVSQSPRYKVTKRGQDVALRCDPISGHVSLYWYRQALGQGPEFLTYFNYEAQQDKSGLPNDRFSAERPEGSISTLTIQRTEQRDSAMYRCASSLGWRASGRDIQETQYFGPGTRLLVL.

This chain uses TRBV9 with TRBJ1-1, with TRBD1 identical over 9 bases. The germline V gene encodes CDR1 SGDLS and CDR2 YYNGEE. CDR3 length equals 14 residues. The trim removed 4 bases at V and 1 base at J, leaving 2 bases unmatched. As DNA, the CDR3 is TGTGCCAGCAGCCCGACAGGGGGGAACACTGAAGCTTTCTTT. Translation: CASSPTGGNTEAFF.

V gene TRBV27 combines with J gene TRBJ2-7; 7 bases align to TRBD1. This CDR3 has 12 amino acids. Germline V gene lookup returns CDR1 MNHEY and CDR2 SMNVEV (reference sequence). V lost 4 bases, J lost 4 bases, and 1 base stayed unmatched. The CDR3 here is CASSSRGYEQYF. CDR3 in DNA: TGTGCCAGCAGTTCCAGGGGGTACGAGCAGTACTTC.

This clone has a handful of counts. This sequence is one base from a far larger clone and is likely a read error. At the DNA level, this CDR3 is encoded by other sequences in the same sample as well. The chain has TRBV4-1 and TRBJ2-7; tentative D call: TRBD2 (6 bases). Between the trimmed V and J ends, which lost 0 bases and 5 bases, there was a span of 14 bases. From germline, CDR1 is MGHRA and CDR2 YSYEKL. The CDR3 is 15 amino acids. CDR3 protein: CASSQEMGGGDEQYF. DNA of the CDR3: TGCGCCAGCAGCCAAGAAATGGGAGGTGGCGACGAGCAGTACTTC.

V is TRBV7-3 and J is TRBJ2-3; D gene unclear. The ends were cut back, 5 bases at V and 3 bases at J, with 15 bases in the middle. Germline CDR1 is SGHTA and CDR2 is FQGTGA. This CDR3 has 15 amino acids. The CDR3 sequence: CASSPGPSVTDTQYF. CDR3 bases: TGTGCCAGCAGCCCCGGCCCCAGCGTAACAGATACGCAGTATTTT.